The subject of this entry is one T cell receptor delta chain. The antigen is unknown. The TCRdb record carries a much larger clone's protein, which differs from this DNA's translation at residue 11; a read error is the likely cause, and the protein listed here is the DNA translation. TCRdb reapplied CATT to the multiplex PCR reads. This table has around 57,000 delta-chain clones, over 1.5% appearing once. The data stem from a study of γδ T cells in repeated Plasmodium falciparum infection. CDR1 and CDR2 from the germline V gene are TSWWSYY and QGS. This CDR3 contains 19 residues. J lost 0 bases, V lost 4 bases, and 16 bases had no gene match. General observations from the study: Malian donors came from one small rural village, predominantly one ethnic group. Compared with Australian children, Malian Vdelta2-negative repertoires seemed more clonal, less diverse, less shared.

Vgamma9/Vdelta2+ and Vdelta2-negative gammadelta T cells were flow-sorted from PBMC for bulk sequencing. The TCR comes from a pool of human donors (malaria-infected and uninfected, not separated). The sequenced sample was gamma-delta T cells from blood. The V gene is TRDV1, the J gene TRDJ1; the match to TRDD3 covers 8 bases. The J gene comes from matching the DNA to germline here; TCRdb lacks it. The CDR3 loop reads CALGAITWGYPAYTDKLIF. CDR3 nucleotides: TGTGCTCTTGGGGCGATTACTTGGGGATACCCCGCGTACACCGATAAACTCATCTTT.